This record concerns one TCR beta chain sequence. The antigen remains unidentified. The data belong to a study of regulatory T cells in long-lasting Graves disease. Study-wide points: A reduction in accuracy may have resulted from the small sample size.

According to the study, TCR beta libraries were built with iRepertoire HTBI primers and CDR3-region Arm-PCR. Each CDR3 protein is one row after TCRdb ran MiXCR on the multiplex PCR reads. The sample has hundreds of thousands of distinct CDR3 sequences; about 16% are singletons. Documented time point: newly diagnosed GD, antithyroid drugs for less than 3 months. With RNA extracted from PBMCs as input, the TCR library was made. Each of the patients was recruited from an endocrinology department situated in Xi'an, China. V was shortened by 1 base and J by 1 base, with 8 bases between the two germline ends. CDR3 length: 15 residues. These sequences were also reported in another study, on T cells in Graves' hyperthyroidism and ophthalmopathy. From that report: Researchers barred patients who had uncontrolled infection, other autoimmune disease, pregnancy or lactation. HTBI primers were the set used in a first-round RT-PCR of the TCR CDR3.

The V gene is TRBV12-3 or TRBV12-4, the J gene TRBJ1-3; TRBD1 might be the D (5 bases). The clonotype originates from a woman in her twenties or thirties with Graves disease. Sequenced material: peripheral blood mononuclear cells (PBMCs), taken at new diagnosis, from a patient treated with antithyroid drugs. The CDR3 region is CASSLVRASGNTIYF. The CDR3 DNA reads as TGTGCCAGCAGTTTAGTCAGGGCGTCTGGAAACACCATATATTTT.